This is a list of T cell receptor beta chains from one sample in a study of OX40 agonist ivuxolimab in advanced cancers. Repertoires were generated with immunoSEQ multiplex PCR, while TCRdb's copy carries only in-frame clones and drops some. This sample has some 33,000 clones, with more than 70% found just once. Specimen: CD4+ or CD8+ T cells sorted from blood, collected in a trial of the OX40 agonist ivuxolimab. These TCRs come from an adult with an advanced solid tumor such as melanoma, head and neck, liver or kidney cancer. Both conserved end residues are part of each CDR3. D genes are given only for firm matches.

v_gene	d_gene	j_gene	CDR3aa	CDR3nt
TRBV19	NA	TRBJ2-2	CASSTLDRLTGELFF	TGTGCCAGTAGTACATTGGACAGACTCACCGGGGAGCTGTTTTTT
TRBV6-5	NA	TRBJ2-7	CATQGVNYEQYF	TGTGCCACGCAGGGAGTTAACTACGAGCAGTACTTC
TRBV7-7	NA	TRBJ1-3	CASSLGGSGNTIYF	TGTGCCAGCAGCTTAGGAGGATCTGGAAACACCATATATTTT
TRBV6-5	TRBD1	TRBJ2-7	CASSYSTGLSSYEQYF	TGTGCCAGCAGTTACTCGACAGGGCTTAGCTCCTACGAGCAGTACTTC
TRBV27	TRBD1	TRBJ1-1	CASSYQGATEAFF	TGTGCCAGCAGTTATCAGGGGGCAACTGAAGCTTTCTTT
TRBV5-1	NA	TRBJ2-7	CASSEGPVSYEQYF	TGCGCCAGCAGTGAAGGACCAGTCTCCTACGAGCAGTACTTC
TRBV27	TRBD1	TRBJ2-7	CASSPILPRGFYEQYF	TGTGCCAGCAGTCCGATCCTCCCCAGGGGGTTCTACGAGCAGTACTTC
TRBV6-5	NA	TRBJ2-6	CASSYLASGANVLTF	TGTGCCAGCAGTTACCTAGCGAGTGGGGCCAACGTCCTGACTTTC
TRBV14	NA	TRBJ1-1	CASSQDGRRNTEAFF	TGTGCCAGCAGCCAAGACGGACGGAGGAACACTGAAGCTTTCTTT
TRBV6-4	TRBD1	TRBJ1-2	CATRGLTGTLYGYTF	TGTGCCACCCGAGGGTTGACAGGGACTCTCTATGGCTACACCTTC
TRBV6-5	TRBD2	TRBJ2-7	CASSYGTSVSYEQYF	TGTGCCAGCAGTTACGGGACTAGCGTTTCCTACGAGCAGTACTTC
TRBV2	NA	TRBJ1-1	CATLGRGMGNTEAFF	TGTGCCACCTTAGGGAGGGGGATGGGGAACACTGAAGCTTTCTTT
TRBV27	TRBD1	TRBJ1-5	CASSKDRGNQPQHF	TGTGCCAGCAGTAAGGACAGGGGGAATCAGCCCCAGCATTTT
TRBV23-1	NA	TRBJ2-6	CASSFALQQSRANVLTF	TGCGCCAGCAGTTTCGCATTGCAACAAAGTCGGGCCAACGTCCTGACTTTC
TRBV27	TRBD2	TRBJ2-7	CASRDARGLYF	TGTGCCAGCAGGGATGCAAGGGGACTATACTTC
TRBV2	TRBD2	TRBJ2-1	CASSEALGAGAGEQFF	TGTGCCAGCAGTGAAGCGCTTGGAGCGGGAGCCGGTGAGCAGTTCTTC
TRBV7-9	TRBD2	TRBJ2-3	CAIVAILAGATLTDTQYF	TGTGCCATTGTAGCGATACTAGCGGGAGCGACCCTCACAGATACGCAGTATTTT